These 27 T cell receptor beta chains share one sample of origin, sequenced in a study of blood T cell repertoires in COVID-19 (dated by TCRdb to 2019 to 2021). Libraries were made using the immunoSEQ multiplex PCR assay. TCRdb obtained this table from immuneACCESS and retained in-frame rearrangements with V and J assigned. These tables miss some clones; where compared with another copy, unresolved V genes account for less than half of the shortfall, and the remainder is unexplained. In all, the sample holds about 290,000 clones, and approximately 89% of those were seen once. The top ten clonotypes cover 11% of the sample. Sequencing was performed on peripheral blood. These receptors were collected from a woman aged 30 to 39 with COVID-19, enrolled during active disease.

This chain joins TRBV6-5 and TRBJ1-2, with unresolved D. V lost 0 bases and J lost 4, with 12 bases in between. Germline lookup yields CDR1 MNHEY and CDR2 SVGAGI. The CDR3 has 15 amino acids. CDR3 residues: CASSYSPTSGYGYTF. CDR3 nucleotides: TGTGCCAGCAGTTACTCGCCGACGTCGGGCTATGGCTACACCTTC.

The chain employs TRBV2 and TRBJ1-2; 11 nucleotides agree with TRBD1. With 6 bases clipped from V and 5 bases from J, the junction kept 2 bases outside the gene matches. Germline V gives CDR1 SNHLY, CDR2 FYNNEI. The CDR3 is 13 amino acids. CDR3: CASRGQGGYGYTF. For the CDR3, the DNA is TGTGCCAGCAGGGGACAGGGGGGGTATGGCTACACCTTC.

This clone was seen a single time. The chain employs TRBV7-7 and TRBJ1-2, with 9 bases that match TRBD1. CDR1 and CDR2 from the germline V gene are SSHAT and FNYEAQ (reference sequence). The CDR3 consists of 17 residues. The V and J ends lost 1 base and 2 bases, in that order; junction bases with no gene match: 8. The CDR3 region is CASSLVDRGRANYGYTF. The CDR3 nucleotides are TGTGCCAGCAGCTTAGTGGACAGGGGCCGCGCAAACTATGGCTACACCTTC.

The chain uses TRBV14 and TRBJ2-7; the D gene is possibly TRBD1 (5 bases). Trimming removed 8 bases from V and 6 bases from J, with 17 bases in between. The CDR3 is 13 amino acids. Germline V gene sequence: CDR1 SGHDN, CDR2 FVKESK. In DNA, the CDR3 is TGTGCCAGCGGGGCCAGCACGTCTCTCGAGCAGTACTTC. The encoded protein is CASGASTSLEQYF.

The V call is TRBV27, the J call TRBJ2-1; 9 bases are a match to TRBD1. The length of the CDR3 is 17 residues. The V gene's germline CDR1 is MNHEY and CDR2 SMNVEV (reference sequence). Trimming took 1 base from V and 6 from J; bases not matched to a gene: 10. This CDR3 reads CASSLLMGTGPTNEQFF. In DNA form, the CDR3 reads TGTGCCAGCAGTTTATTAATGGGGACAGGGCCTACCAATGAGCAGTTCTTC.

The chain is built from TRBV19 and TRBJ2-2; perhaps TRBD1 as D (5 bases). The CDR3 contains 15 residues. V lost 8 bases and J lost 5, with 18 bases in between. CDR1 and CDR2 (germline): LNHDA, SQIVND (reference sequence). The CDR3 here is CASGGAAFRTGELFF. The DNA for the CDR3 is TGTGCCAGTGGTGGGGCTGCGTTTCGGACCGGGGAGCTGTTTTTT.

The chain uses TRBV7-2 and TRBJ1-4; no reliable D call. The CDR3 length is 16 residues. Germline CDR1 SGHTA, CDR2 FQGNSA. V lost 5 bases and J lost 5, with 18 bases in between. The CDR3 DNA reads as TGTGCCAGCAGCCCCAGCCTGGAGGGTTTAAATGAAAAACTGTTTTTT. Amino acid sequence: CASSPSLEGLNEKLFF.

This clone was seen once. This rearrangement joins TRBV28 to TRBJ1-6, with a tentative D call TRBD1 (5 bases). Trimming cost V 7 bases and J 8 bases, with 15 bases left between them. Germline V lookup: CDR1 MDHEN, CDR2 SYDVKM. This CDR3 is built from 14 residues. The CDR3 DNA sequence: TGTGCCAGCAACCCAGCGATAGGGGATTCACCCCTCCACTTT. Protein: CASNPAIGDSPLHF. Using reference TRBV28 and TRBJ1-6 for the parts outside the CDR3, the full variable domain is DVKVTQSSRYLVKRTGEKVFLECVQDMDHENMFWYRQDPGLGLRLIYFSYDVKMKEKGDIPEGYSVSREKKERFSLILESASTNQTSMYLCASNPAIGDSPLHFGNGTRLTVT.

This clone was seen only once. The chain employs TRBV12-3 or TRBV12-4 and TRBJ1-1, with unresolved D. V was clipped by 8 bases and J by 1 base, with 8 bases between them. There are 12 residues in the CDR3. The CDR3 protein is CASGRRNTEAFF. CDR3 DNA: TGTGCCAGCGGTCGCAGGAACACTGAAGCTTTCTTT.

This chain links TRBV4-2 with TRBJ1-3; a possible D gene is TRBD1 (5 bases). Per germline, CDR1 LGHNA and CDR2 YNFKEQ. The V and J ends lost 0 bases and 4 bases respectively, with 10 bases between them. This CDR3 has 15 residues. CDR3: CASSQDSRVGNTIYF. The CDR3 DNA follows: TGTGCCAGCAGCCAAGATTCCAGGGTCGGAAACACCATATATTTT.

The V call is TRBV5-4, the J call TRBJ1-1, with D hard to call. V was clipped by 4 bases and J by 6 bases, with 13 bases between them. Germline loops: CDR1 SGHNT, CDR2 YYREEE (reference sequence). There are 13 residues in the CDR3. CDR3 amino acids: CASSQVSAAEAFF. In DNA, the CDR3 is TGTGCCAGCAGCCAGGTTTCGGCCGCTGAAGCTTTCTTT.

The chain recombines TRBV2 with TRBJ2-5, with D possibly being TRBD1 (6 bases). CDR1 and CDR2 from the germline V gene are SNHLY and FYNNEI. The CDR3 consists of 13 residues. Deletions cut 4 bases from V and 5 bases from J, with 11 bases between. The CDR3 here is CASSGGQGETQYF. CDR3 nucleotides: TGTGCCAGCAGTGGGGGGCAGGGGGAGACCCAGTACTTC. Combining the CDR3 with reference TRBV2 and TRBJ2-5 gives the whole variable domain EPEVTQTPSHQVTQMGQEVILRCVPISNHLYFYWYRQILGQKVEFLVSFYNNEISEKSEIFDDQFSVERPDGSNFTLKIRSTKLEDSAMYFCASSGGQGETQYFGPGTRLLVL.

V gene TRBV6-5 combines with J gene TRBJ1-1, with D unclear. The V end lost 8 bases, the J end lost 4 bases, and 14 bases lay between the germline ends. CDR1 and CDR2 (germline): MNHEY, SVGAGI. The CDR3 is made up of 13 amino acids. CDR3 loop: CASRYFSGTEAFF. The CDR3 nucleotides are TGTGCCAGCCGCTACTTTTCCGGCACTGAAGCTTTCTTT.

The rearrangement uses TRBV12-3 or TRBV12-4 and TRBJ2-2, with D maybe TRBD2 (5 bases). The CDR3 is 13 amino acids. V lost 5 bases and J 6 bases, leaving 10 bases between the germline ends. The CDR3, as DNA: TGTGCCAGCAGTCTCAAGAGGGCCGGGGAGCTGTTTTTT. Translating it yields CASSLKRAGELFF.

The CDR3 sequence is CSVGGADTQYF. CDR3 DNA: TGCAGCGTCGGAGGAGCAGATACGCAGTATTTT. The J gene is TRBJ2-3, the V gene TRBV29-1, with D tentatively TRBD2 (5 bases). In germline, CDR1 is SQVTM, CDR2 ANQGSEA. This CDR3 has 11 amino acids. Between the trimmed V and J ends, which lost 6 bases and 4 bases, there was a span of 8 bases.

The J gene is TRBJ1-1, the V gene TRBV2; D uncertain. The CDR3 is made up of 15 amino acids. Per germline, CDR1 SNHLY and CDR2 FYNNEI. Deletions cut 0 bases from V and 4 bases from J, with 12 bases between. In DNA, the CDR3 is TGTGCCAGCAGTGAAGCACAAGTTTTTCTCACTGAAGCTTTCTTT. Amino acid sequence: CASSEAQVFLTEAFF.

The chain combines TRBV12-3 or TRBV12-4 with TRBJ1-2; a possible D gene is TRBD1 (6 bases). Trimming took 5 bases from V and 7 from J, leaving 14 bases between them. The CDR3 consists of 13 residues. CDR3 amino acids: CASSQGTGIGYTF. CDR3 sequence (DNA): TGTGCCAGCAGTCAGGGGACGGGTATTGGCTACACCTTC.

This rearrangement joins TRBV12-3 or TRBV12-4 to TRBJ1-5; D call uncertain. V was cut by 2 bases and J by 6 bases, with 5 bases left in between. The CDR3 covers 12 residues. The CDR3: CASSLRGQPQHF. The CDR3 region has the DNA TGTGCCAGCAGTTTACGGGGTCAGCCCCAGCATTTT.

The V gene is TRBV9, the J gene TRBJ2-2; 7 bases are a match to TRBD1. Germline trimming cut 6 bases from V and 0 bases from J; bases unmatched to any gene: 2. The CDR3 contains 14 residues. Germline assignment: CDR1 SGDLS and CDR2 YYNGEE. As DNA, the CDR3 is TGTGCCAGCACGGACAGGACGAACACCGGGGAGCTGTTTTTT. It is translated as CASTDRTNTGELFF.

CDR3 nucleotides: TGTGCCAGCAGTGAAATCATGACAGACTATGGCTACACCTTC. It codes for CASSEIMTDYGYTF. The chain has TRBV2 and TRBJ1-2, with D possibly being TRBD1 (5 bases). Germline V gene sequence: CDR1 SNHLY, CDR2 FYNNEI. Trimming shortened V by 2 bases and J by 3 bases, and 10 bases separated the two germline ends. This CDR3 has 14 amino acids.

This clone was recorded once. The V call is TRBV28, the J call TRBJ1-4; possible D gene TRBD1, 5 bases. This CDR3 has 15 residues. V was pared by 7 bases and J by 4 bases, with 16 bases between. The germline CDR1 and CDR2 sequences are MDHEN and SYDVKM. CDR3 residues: CASTTLDRDNEKLFF. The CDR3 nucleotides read TGTGCCAGCACCACCCTTGACAGAGATAATGAAAAACTGTTTTTT.

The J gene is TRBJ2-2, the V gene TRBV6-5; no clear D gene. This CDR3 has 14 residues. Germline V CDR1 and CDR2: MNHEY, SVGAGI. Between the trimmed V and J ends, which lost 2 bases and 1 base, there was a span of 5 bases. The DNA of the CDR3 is TGTGCCAGCAGTTACATACAGAACACCGGGGAGCTGTTTTTT. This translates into CASSYIQNTGELFF.

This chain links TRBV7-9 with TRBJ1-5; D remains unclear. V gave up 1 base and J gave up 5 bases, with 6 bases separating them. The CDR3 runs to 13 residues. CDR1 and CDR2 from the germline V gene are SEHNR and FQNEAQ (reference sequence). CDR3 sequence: CASSLGRDQPQHF. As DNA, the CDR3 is TGTGCCAGCAGCTTAGGGAGGGATCAGCCCCAGCATTTT.

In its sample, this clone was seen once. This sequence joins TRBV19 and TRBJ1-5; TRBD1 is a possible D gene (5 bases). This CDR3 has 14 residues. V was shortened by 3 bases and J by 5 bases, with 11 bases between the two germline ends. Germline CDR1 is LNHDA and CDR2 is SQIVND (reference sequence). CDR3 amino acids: CASSISGGYQPQHF. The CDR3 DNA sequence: TGTGCCAGTAGTATCAGTGGGGGGTATCAGCCCCAGCATTTT.

The CDR3, as DNA: TGTGCCAGCACTGAACAGACCTTTAACTATGGCTACACCTTC. It is translated as CASTEQTFNYGYTF. The V call is TRBV28, the J call TRBJ1-2; the D is unclear. The ends were cut back, 7 bases at V and 1 base at J, with 13 bases in the middle. This CDR3 has 14 amino acids. Germline V gene data show CDR1 as MDHEN and CDR2 as SYDVKM.

This CDR3 is CAIRSGGGVNTQYF. CDR3 nucleotides: TGTGCCATCAGAAGCGGGGGGGGCGTGAATACGCAGTATTTT. This chain connects TRBV10-3 to TRBJ2-3; 10 bases align to TRBD2. Germline assignment: CDR1 ENHRY and CDR2 SYGVKD. J gave up 7 bases and V 6 bases, and 7 bases lay outside the gene matches. This CDR3 contains 14 residues.

This CDR3 reads CASSPPGQGSYGYTF. CDR3 DNA sequence: TGTGCCAGCAGCCCCCCGGGACAGGGCAGCTATGGCTACACCTTC. The chain employs TRBV5-4 and TRBJ1-2; 9 nucleotides match TRBD1. The J segment lost 4 bases and the V segment lost 4 bases, leaving 8 bases of the junction unmatched. The CDR3 runs 15 residues. The germline gives CDR1 SGHNT, CDR2 YYREEE (reference sequence).